A single sample gave rise to the 29 T cell receptor beta chains below, sequenced in a study of response to subunit inactivated influenza vaccine. TCRdb recomputed calls from the RT-PCR reads with MiXCR, one row per CDR3 protein. In the table there are 150,000 to 200,000 distinct CDR3 sequences, less than 15% of which are singletons. The same data also went into a second study, on T cells expressing NK-cell markers. In that study: The TCR beta cDNA came from 5'RACE template switching with UMIs.

This specimen consisted of CD8+ T cells sorted from PBMCs, obtained 11 to 12 days after vaccination. The origin of the receptors is a man aged 50 to 60 who received an inactivated influenza vaccine.

This clonotype turned up a few times. This sequence joins TRBV7-9 and TRBJ1-2; D remains ambiguous. The CDR3 has 14 amino acids. Germline CDR1 and CDR2: SEHNR and FQNEAQ (reference sequence). Trimming left V 4 bases short and J 0 bases short, with 9 bases between. The CDR3 nucleotides read TGTGCCAGCAGCTATCTTGGATCTAACTATGGCTACACCTTC. This codes for CASSYLGSNYGYTF.

This clonotype has only a few counts. This chain joins TRBV7-4 and TRBJ2-7; 8 nucleotides align to TRBD2. In germline, CDR1 is SGHVT, CDR2 SQSDAQ. The CDR3 consists of 15 residues. The junction had 7 bases not matched to a gene; V was cut back by 2 bases and J by 4 bases. The CDR3 region is CASSLSRGGPYEQYF. In DNA, the CDR3 is TGTGCCAGCAGCTTAAGTCGGGGGGGGCCGTACGAGCAGTACTTC. Using reference TRBV7-4 and TRBJ2-7 for the parts outside the CDR3, the full variable domain is GAGVSQSPRYKVAKRGRDVALRCDSISGHVTLYWYRQTLGQGSEVLTYSQSDAQRDKSGRPSGRFSAERPERSVSTLKIQRTEQGDSAVYLCASSLSRGGPYEQYFGPGTRLTVT.

V and J are TRBV4-2 and TRBJ2-7; the match to TRBD2 covers 9 bases. Germline trimming cut 1 base from V and 2 bases from J; bases unmatched to any gene: 15. CDR3 size: 19 residues. Germline V lookup: CDR1 LGHNA, CDR2 YNFKEQ. The CDR3 DNA is TGTGCCAGCAGCCAAGGGTCAGGACTAGCGCATTACATCGCCTACGAGCAGTACTTC. This gives the protein CASSQGSGLAHYIAYEQYF.

Here the CDR3 reads CASNPGGSNSPLHF. CDR3 nucleotide sequence: TGTGCCAGCAACCCAGGGGGCTCAAATTCACCCCTCCACTTT. This chain links TRBV27 with TRBJ1-6; 8 nucleotides line up with TRBD1. The CDR3 sequence is 14 residues long. Germline CDR1 and CDR2: MNHEY and SMNVEV (reference sequence). Trimming removed 7 bases from V and 7 bases from J; junction bases left unmatched: 6.

Comment on this clonotype: Germline is not matched at one junction end, which may reflect a read error. The rearrangement uses TRBV7-7 and TRBJ2-5; 10 bases are a match to TRBD2. Germline assignment: CDR1 SSHAT and CDR2 FNYEAQ (reference sequence). This CDR3 contains 15 residues. The CDR3 spells CASSSILAGLETQYF. For the CDR3, the DNA is TGTGCTAGCAGCTCCATACTAGCGGGGCTTGAGACCCAGTACTTC. The full variable domain, in which reference TRBV7-7 and TRBJ2-5 provide the parts outside the CDR3, is GAGVSQSPRYKVTKRGQDVTLRCDPISSHATLYWYQQALGQGPEFLTYFNYEAQPDKSGLPSDRFSAERPEGSISTLTIQRTEQRDSAMYRCASSSILAGLETQYFGPGTRLLVL.

This chain links TRBV29-1 with TRBJ2-1; TRBD2 aligns across 11 bases. The CDR3 runs to 17 residues. V shed 4 bases, J shed 0 bases, and the junction held 8 bases outside the gene matches. Germline assignment: CDR1 SQVTM and CDR2 ANQGSEA. The CDR3 bases are TGCAGCGTTGCAGTAGCGGGAGGGAGAAGCTCCTACAATGAGCAGTTCTTC. This translates into CSVAVAGGRSSYNEQFF.

This chain links TRBV3-1 with TRBJ2-5; D is uncertain. Looked up from germline, CDR1 is LGHDT and CDR2 is YNNKEL (reference sequence). CDR3 length: 14 residues. V lost 1 base to trimming and J lost 5 bases, with 11 bases between them. The CDR3 sequence: CASSQARTEETQYF. CDR3 sequence (DNA): TGTGCCAGCAGCCAAGCGCGGACGGAGGAGACCCAGTACTTC.

This clonotype was picked up a small number of times. The rearrangement uses TRBV20-1 and TRBJ2-3, with TRBD2 matching 12 bases. Germline V gene sequence: CDR1 DFQATT, CDR2 SNEGSKA (reference sequence). This CDR3 region has 19 residues. J gave up 3 bases and V 3 bases, and 16 bases lay outside the gene matches. DNA of the CDR3: TGCAGTGCTAGGGTGTCTAGCGGGGGGGTAGGTCGGGGAACAGATACGCAGTATTTT. Translated, it gives CSARVSSGGVGRGTDTQYF.

V usage is TRBV19 and J usage is TRBJ2-7, with D unresolved. The CDR3 contains 13 residues. Trimming cost V 2 bases and J 2 bases, with 7 bases left between them. CDR1 and CDR2 (germline): LNHDA, SQIVND (reference sequence). CDR3 amino acids: CASSIFPTYEQYF. In nucleotides, the CDR3 is TGTGCCAGTAGTATATTTCCGACCTACGAGCAGTACTTC.

This clonotype was counted a few times. The CDR3 DNA follows: TGTGCCAGCATCGCAAGGGACAGGGAGGAGACCCAGTACTTC. Its protein product is CASIARDREETQYF. V gene TRBV2 combines with J gene TRBJ2-5, with 9 nucleotides matching TRBD1. There are 14 residues in the CDR3. The junction had 8 bases not matched to a gene; V was cut back by 7 bases and J by 5 bases. CDR1 and CDR2 (germline): SNHLY, FYNNEI.

This clonotype has ten or more counts. This chain connects TRBV6-5 to TRBJ2-3, with D perhaps TRBD1 (5 bases). V shed 0 bases and J shed 5 bases, with 18 bases lying between them. Germline V CDR1 and CDR2: MNHEY, SVGAGI. CDR3 length: 17 residues. The CDR3 loop is CASSYSDRQFQKDTQYF. CDR3 nucleotides: TGTGCCAGCAGTTACTCTGACCGACAGTTTCAAAAAGATACGCAGTATTTT.

This clonotype turned up a few times. This chain connects TRBV30 to TRBJ1-4, with 8 bases that match TRBD1. Per the germline V gene, CDR1 is GTSNPN and CDR2 is SVGIG (reference sequence). The length of the CDR3 is 12 residues. With V trimmed by 7 bases and J by 6 bases, 4 bases remained unmatched. CDR3 sequence reads: CAFQGADEKLFF. The CDR3 nucleotides read TGTGCCTTTCAGGGGGCGGATGAAAAACTGTTTTTT.

In this sample, this clonotype turned up a few times. The chain uses TRBV13 and TRBJ2-3; D tentatively reads TRBD1 or TRBD2 (6 bases each). This CDR3 region has 15 residues. Germline lookup yields CDR1 PRHDT and CDR2 FYEKMQ (reference sequence). V was clipped by 5 bases and J by 3 bases, with 15 bases between them. The CDR3 loop reads CASSPTGARTDTQYF. The CDR3 nucleotides read TGTGCCAGCAGCCCCACGGGGGCGCGAACAGATACGCAGTATTTT.

The chain joins TRBV6-2 or TRBV6-3 to TRBJ2-1, with no clear D. The V end lost 1 base, the J end lost 8 bases, and 12 bases lay between the germline ends. Germline lookup yields CDR1 MNHEY and CDR2 SVGEGT. The CDR3 loop spans 14 amino acids. CDR3 residues: CASSYWAEADEQFF. In DNA, the CDR3 is TGTGCCAGCAGTTACTGGGCTGAGGCGGATGAGCAGTTCTTC.

This clonotype was counted many times. The V call is TRBV7-9, the J call TRBJ2-7; D remains unclear. Trimming pared 3 bases from V and 5 bases from J, leaving 20 bases between. Germline CDR1 and CDR2: SEHNR and FQNEAQ (reference sequence). The CDR3 runs 16 residues. Written as DNA, the CDR3 is TGTGCCAGCAGCTTCACCGAGAAGCCGCGTCCGAACGAGCAGTACTTC. Amino acid sequence: CASSFTEKPRPNEQYF.

J is TRBJ2-1 and V is TRBV20-1; TRBD2 matches at 8 bases. There are 11 residues in the CDR3. V trimming: 8 bases; J trimming: 6 bases; junction bases outside the gene matches: 3. The germline gives CDR1 DFQATT, CDR2 SNEGSKA (reference sequence). The CDR3 DNA is TGCAGTAGCGGGGGCATCAATGAGCAGTTCTTC. It is translated as CSSGGINEQFF.

Many counts were recorded for this clonotype. V is TRBV10-2 and J is TRBJ1-1; 7 nucleotides line up with TRBD1. Germline V CDR1 and CDR2: WSHSY, SAAADI. The CDR3 contains 15 residues. The V gene end was trimmed by 3 bases and the J gene end by 5 bases; junction bases not matched to a gene: 9. The CDR3, as DNA: TGCGCCAGCAGTGATCTCAGGGGGTCAGGGACTGAAGCTTTCTTT. As protein: CASSDLRGSGTEAFF.

This clonotype was found a few times. This rearrangement joins TRBV7-9 to TRBJ2-7; D gene unclear. Deletions cut 4 bases from V and 2 bases from J, with 18 bases between. This CDR3 contains 16 residues. Germline loops: CDR1 SEHNR, CDR2 FQNEAQ (reference sequence). The CDR3 region is CASSYFYDTDAYEQYF. In nucleotides, the CDR3 is TGTGCCAGCAGCTACTTCTACGACACGGATGCCTACGAGCAGTACTTC.

Only a few counts were recorded for this clonotype. The rearrangement joins TRBV6-4 to TRBJ2-2; D remains unclear. CDR1 is MRHNA, CDR2 SNTAGT, per germline. Trimming left V 0 bases short and J 4 bases short, with 6 bases between. The CDR3 totals 14 residues. The CDR3 here is CASSDSRTTGELFF. The CDR3 DNA follows: TGTGCCAGCAGTGACTCAAGGACCACCGGGGAGCTGTTTTTT.

V gene TRBV7-9 combines with J gene TRBJ2-2; D gene unclear. This CDR3 is 12 amino acids long. Germline lookup yields CDR1 SEHNR and CDR2 FQNEAQ (reference sequence). Trimming took 3 bases from V and 6 from J, leaving 5 bases between them. The CDR3 sequence: CASSFLPGELFF. The CDR3, as DNA: TGTGCCAGCAGCTTCCTTCCCGGGGAGCTGTTTTTT.

This clonotype was seen a few times. This chain joins TRBV24-1 and TRBJ2-1; D is unclear. The CDR3 loop spans 13 amino acids. Germline values: CDR1 KGHDR, CDR2 SFDVKD. The V end was cut by 3 bases, the J end by 9 bases, with 11 bases between. In nucleotides, the CDR3 is TGTGCCACCAGTGATACCACCCTAGGTGAGCAGTTCTTC. It yields the protein CATSDTTLGEQFF.

In its sample, this clonotype was seen a few times. The chain has TRBV12-3 or TRBV12-4 and TRBJ2-2, with D possibly being TRBD2 (7 bases). Trimming removed 6 bases at V and 3 bases at J, with 11 bases between. This CDR3 region has 14 residues. CDR3 DNA sequence: TGTGCCAGCAGGCGGGGGCTTGACACCGGGGAGCTGTTTTTT. This encodes CASRRGLDTGELFF.

The chain employs TRBV7-6 and TRBJ2-3; the D gene is possibly TRBD2 (6 bases). Trimming shortened V by 5 bases and J by 6 bases, and 18 bases separated the two germline ends. Germline loops: CDR1 SGHVS, CDR2 FNYEAQ. The CDR3 has 15 residues. As DNA, the CDR3 is TGTGCCAGCAGCCTCTCGGCGGGGTCAGCGGATACGCAGTATTTT. This sequence encodes CASSLSAGSADTQYF. The entire variable domain, with the rest obtained from reference TRBV7-6 and TRBJ2-3, is as follows: GAGVSQSPRYKVTKRGQDVALRCDPISGHVSLYWYRQALGQGPEFLTYFNYEAQQDKSGLPNDRFSAERPEGSISTLTIQRTEQRDSAMYRCASSLSAGSADTQYFGPGTRLTVL.

CDR3 nucleotides: TGCGCCAGCGGCATGGGAGGGTCAAAGGCGGGCAATGAGCAGTTCTTC. Translating gives CASGMGGSKAGNEQFF. The rearrangement joins TRBV5-1 to TRBJ2-1; 7 bases are a match to TRBD2. The CDR3 extends over 16 amino acids. The V and J ends lost 7 bases and 6 bases, in that order; junction bases with no gene match: 16. Germline CDR1 reads SGHRS; CDR2 reads YFSETQ.

This clonotype was recorded many times. The rearrangement joins TRBV29-1 to TRBJ2-5; D is possibly TRBD2 (6 bases). Trimming pared 1 base from V and 2 bases from J, leaving 11 bases between. The CDR3 is 14 amino acids. Germline loops: CDR1 SQVTM, CDR2 ANQGSEA. CDR3 DNA sequence: TGCAGCGTTGAAGGCGGGACCGCGCAAGAGACCCAGTACTTC. Its protein is CSVEGGTAQETQYF.

The V call is TRBV6-6, the J call TRBJ2-2; maybe TRBD2 (5 bases). CDR3 size: 12 residues. Per the germline V gene, CDR1 is MNHNY and CDR2 is SVGAGI (reference sequence). The ends were cut back, 8 bases at V and 5 bases at J, with 9 bases in the middle. The CDR3 spells CASLEGTGELFF. CDR3 DNA: TGTGCCAGCTTAGAGGGAACCGGGGAGCTGTTTTTT.

The CDR3 reads CSVGDSGQPQHF. The DNA of the CDR3 is TGCAGCGTTGGGGATTCGGGACAGCCCCAGCATTTT. This chain joins TRBV29-1 and TRBJ1-5; D is unresolved. Germline V CDR1 and CDR2: SQVTM, ANQGSEA. The V end was cut by 4 bases, the J end by 7 bases, with 11 bases between. The CDR3 extends over 12 amino acids.

The chain combines TRBV12-3 or TRBV12-4 with TRBJ2-4; TRBD1 or TRBD2 may be the D gene (5 bases each). V dropped 6 bases and J dropped 6 bases, with 18 bases sitting between them. This CDR3 contains 15 residues. CDR3 nucleotides: TGTGCCAGCAGCCTCGATAGGGGAGTGGGAAACATTCAGTACTTC. This gives the protein CASSLDRGVGNIQYF.

The chain employs TRBV9 and TRBJ2-1, with 13 bases identical to TRBD2. The V and J ends lost 8 bases and 9 bases, in that order; junction bases with no gene match: 8. Looked up from germline, CDR1 is SGDLS and CDR2 is YYNGEE. CDR3 length equals 14 residues. Here the CDR3 reads CASAGTSGTGEQFF. CDR3 in DNA: TGTGCCAGTGCCGGGACTAGCGGGACGGGTGAGCAGTTCTTC.